The 6 T cell receptor beta chains given below trace back to one sample, sequenced in a study of cytomegalovirus exposure and HLA in healthy donors. The PCR contained 60 Vbeta and 13 Jbeta primers. This table comes from immunoSEQ multiplex PCR, and its TCRdb copy is limited to in-frame clones, with some not included. The data show 150,000 to 200,000 clones, with approximately 79% seen just once and approximately 2% held by the top ten. The sequenced sample was PBMCs. The receptors come from a human donor in good health.

This clone was recorded once. The V call is TRBV6-6, the J call TRBJ1-1, with D unresolved. Germline assignment: CDR1 MNHNY and CDR2 SVGAGI (reference sequence). This CDR3 has 12 residues. The V end lost 2 bases, the J end lost 8 bases, and 9 bases lay between the germline ends. The CDR3 nucleotides are TGTGCCAGCAGTTACCCGACTTTAGAAGCTTTCTTT. It yields the protein CASSYPTLEAFF.

The rearrangement joins TRBV6-5 to TRBJ1-6; D gene uncertain. The CDR3 sequence is 12 residues long. Germline CDR1 reads MNHEY; CDR2 reads SVGAGI. Trimming stripped 11 bases from V and 9 bases from J, with 14 bases between. For the CDR3, the DNA is TGTGCCGCCAGTTCAAGCGCTTCACCCCTCCACTTT. It translates to CAASSSASPLHF.

The rearrangement uses TRBV5-1 and TRBJ1-2, with 7 nucleotides matching TRBD1. The germline gives CDR1 SGHRS, CDR2 YFSETQ. V dropped 3 bases and J dropped 6; count of bases not matched to a gene: 8. This CDR3 comprises 14 residues. The CDR3 protein is CASSSESDRDGYTF. CDR3 bases: TGCGCCAGCAGCTCCGAATCTGACAGGGATGGCTACACCTTC.

V gene TRBV5-1 combines with J gene TRBJ2-6, with 8 positions matching TRBD1. The V and J ends lost 3 bases and 3 bases, in that order; junction bases with no gene match: 5. Germline values: CDR1 SGHRS, CDR2 YFSETQ. This CDR3 has 16 amino acids. CDR3 region: CASSSGTGDGANVLTF. DNA for the CDR3: TGCGCCAGCAGCTCCGGGACAGGTGATGGGGCCAACGTCCTGACTTTC.

This sequence joins TRBV7-3 and TRBJ1-5, with 8 bases matching TRBD1. The V and J ends lost 4 bases and 4 bases, in that order; junction bases with no gene match: 6. Looked up from germline, CDR1 is SGHTA and CDR2 is FQGTGA. The CDR3 is made up of 15 amino acids. The CDR3 DNA sequence: TGTGCCAGCAGCTCGAAGGACAGGGTGAATCAGCCCCAGCATTTT. This sequence encodes CASSSKDRVNQPQHF.

This chain links TRBV11-2 with TRBJ2-7, with D possibly being TRBD2 (6 bases). With 0 bases removed from V and 3 bases from J, the gap between germline ends came to 12 bases. Germline CDR1 and CDR2: SGHAT and FQNNGV. CDR3 length: 15 amino acids. Here the CDR3 reads CASSLDSGPHYEQYF. The CDR3 DNA sequence: TGTGCCAGCAGCTTAGATAGCGGACCCCACTACGAGCAGTACTTC.